The 15 T cell receptor beta chains reported below all come from one sample, sequenced in a study of T cells after yellow fever vaccination. TCRdb ran MiXCR on the 5' RACE reads and lists one entry per CDR3 protein. The data show about 32,000 distinct CDR3 sequences, with about 10% seen just once and about 12% held by the top ten. Sample: PBMCs, either bulk or a sorted T-cell subset (CD4+, CD8+, memory, or dextramer-sorted; not recorded which), taken around 15 days after the first yellow fever vaccination. The receptor set was obtained from a man aged 18 to 35 who received the YFV17D yellow fever vaccine.

The V call is TRBV5-1, the J call TRBJ2-6; no definite D call. V lost 2 bases and J 0 bases, leaving 6 bases between the germline ends. The CDR3 has 15 residues. Germline assignment: CDR1 SGHRS and CDR2 YFSETQ. CDR3 sequence: CASSFGISGANVLTF. The CDR3 DNA is TGCGCCAGCAGCTTTGGAATCTCTGGGGCCAACGTCCTGACTTTC.

This clonotype was counted at least ten times. The chain combines TRBV28 with TRBJ2-2; the match to TRBD1 covers 8 bases. The CDR3 is 13 residues long. Germline V gives CDR1 MDHEN, CDR2 SYDVKM. V gave up 7 bases and J gave up 4 bases; unmatched junction bases: 2. CDR3: CASTDRATGELFF. In DNA, the CDR3 is TGTGCCAGCACGGACAGGGCCACCGGGGAGCTGTTTTTT.

The sample holds many counts of this clonotype. This CDR3 reads CASSSRGQGYEETQYF. In DNA form, the CDR3 reads TGTGCCAGCAGCTCGCGAGGACAGGGGTACGAAGAGACCCAGTACTTC. The chain has TRBV3-1 and TRBJ2-5; 9 positions match TRBD1. The CDR3 totals 16 residues. V lost 5 bases and J lost 3; bases outside the gene matches: 10. CDR1 and CDR2 from the germline V gene are LGHDT and YNNKEL (reference sequence).

This clonotype showed up many times. The chain's CDR3 is CSARNNEQFF. The DNA for the CDR3 is TGCAGTGCTAGAAACAATGAGCAGTTCTTC. The rearrangement uses TRBV20-1 and TRBJ2-1; D remains unclear. The CDR3 extends over 10 amino acids. Trimming removed 2 bases from V and 5 bases from J, with 1 base in between. Germline lookup yields CDR1 DFQATT and CDR2 SNEGSKA (reference sequence).

In this sample, this clonotype turned up many times. The chain is built from TRBV7-2 and TRBJ2-7; 9 bases are shared with TRBD2. Trimming cost V 5 bases and J 0 bases; bases outside gene matches: 2. Germline values: CDR1 SGHTA, CDR2 FQGNSA. The CDR3 contains 14 residues. CDR3 DNA sequence: TGTGCCAGCAGCCAACTAGCGGGCTCCTACGAGCAGTACTTC. Residues: CASSQLAGSYEQYF.

This clonotype appeared many times. The CDR3 coding sequence is TGTGCCAGCAGTTACTCGTACAGTCCCTCTGGGGCCAACGTCCTGACTTTC. It specifies CASSYSYSPSGANVLTF. The J gene is TRBJ2-6, the V gene TRBV6-5; D is uncertain. This CDR3 region has 17 residues. V was cut by 0 bases and J by 0 bases, with 9 bases left in between. Per the germline V gene, CDR1 is MNHEY and CDR2 is SVGAGI.

At least ten counts were recorded for this clonotype. The chain links TRBV7-2 to TRBJ2-3, with TRBD2 matching over 9 bases. Germline assignment: CDR1 SGHTA and CDR2 FQGNSA. V gave up 4 bases and J gave up 0 bases; unmatched junction bases: 5. This CDR3 contains 16 residues. The CDR3 bases are TGTGCCAGCAGCTCAGCGGGGGGTGCTAGCACAGATACGCAGTATTTT. The encoded protein is CASSSAGGASTDTQYF.

This clonotype was picked up many times. The chain recombines TRBV5-1 with TRBJ1-6; tentatively, D is TRBD1 (5 bases). CDR1 is SGHRS and CDR2 is YFSETQ in the germline V gene. With 0 bases removed from V and 7 bases from J, the gap between germline ends came to 14 bases. This CDR3 is built from 16 residues. CDR3 coding DNA: TGCGCCAGCAGCTTGGAGGGACCGCGGAACAATTCACCCCTCCACTTT. This translates into CASSLEGPRNNSPLHF.

In this sample, this clonotype turned up many times. DNA of the CDR3: TGTGCCAGCAGCTTAACGAAGGGGACGGTCGAGACCCAGTACTTC. Residues: CASSLTKGTVETQYF. The gene calls are TRBV7-9 and TRBJ2-5, with D perhaps TRBD1 or TRBD2 (5 bases each). Per germline, CDR1 SEHNR and CDR2 FQNEAQ (reference sequence). V lost 2 bases to trimming and J lost 5 bases, with 15 bases between them. This CDR3 region has 15 residues.

In this sample, this clonotype turned up many times. The rearrangement joins TRBV7-2 to TRBJ2-2; tentative D call: TRBD2 (7 bases). Germline V CDR1 and CDR2: SGHTA, FQGNSA. This CDR3 spans 18 amino acids. V dropped 10 bases and J dropped 6 bases, with 30 bases sitting between them. The CDR3 loop is CAISQIGGGHTNAGELFF. CDR3 sequence (DNA): TGTGCCATCTCCCAGATCGGCGGGGGCCACACTAACGCCGGGGAGCTGTTTTTT.

This clonotype was observed at least ten times. J is TRBJ2-5 and V is TRBV5-1; D is unclear. Germline values: CDR1 SGHRS, CDR2 YFSETQ. CDR3 length: 12 amino acids. Trimming pared 1 base from V and 5 bases from J, leaving 6 bases between. The chain's CDR3 is CASSLLGETQYF. CDR3 nucleotide sequence: TGCGCCAGCAGCTTGCTGGGGGAGACCCAGTACTTC.

With respect to this clonotype: This may arise from a read error, as a much more abundant clone is one base away. V gene TRBV30 combines with J gene TRBJ2-7; D is undetermined. The length of the CDR3 is 11 residues. Trimming cost V 3 bases and J 6 bases, with 9 bases left between them. Per the germline V gene, CDR1 is GTSNPN and CDR2 is SVGIG (reference sequence). DNA for the CDR3: TGTGCCTGGAGCAGGTGGTTCGAGCAGTACTTC. Translating it yields CAWSRWFEQYF.

In its sample, this clonotype was seen many times. The V call is TRBV12-3 or TRBV12-4, the J call TRBJ2-7, with a tentative D call TRBD1 (6 bases). Trimming left V 4 bases short and J 4 bases short, with 14 bases between. The CDR3 extends over 14 amino acids. The CDR3 is CASSWAGTGYEQYV. CDR3 DNA sequence: TGTGCCAGCAGTTGGGCGGGCACAGGGTACGAGCAGTACGTC.

This clonotype was seen repeatedly, ten times or more. The chain joins TRBV27 to TRBJ1-2; weak D call: TRBD1 (5 bases). V was trimmed by 6 bases and J by 0 bases, leaving 11 bases between them. The CDR3 has 14 amino acids. Germline V gene sequence: CDR1 MNHEY, CDR2 SMNVEV (reference sequence). CDR3 protein: CASRRGSANYGYTF. The CDR3 nucleotides are TGTGCCAGCAGGAGGGGTTCAGCTAACTATGGCTACACCTTC.

Regarding this clonotype: A single base separates this from a much larger clone, so it may be a read error. The rearrangement links TRBV25-1 to TRBJ2-2, with TRBD2 as a possible D gene (6 bases). The V and J ends lost 5 bases and 3 bases respectively, with 10 bases between them. CDR1 and CDR2 (germline): MGHDK, SYGVNS. The CDR3 is 14 amino acids. CDR3 sequence: CASSPGEYTGELFF. The DNA for the CDR3 is TGTGCCAGCAGTCCGGGGGAGTACACCGGGGAGCTGTTTTTT.